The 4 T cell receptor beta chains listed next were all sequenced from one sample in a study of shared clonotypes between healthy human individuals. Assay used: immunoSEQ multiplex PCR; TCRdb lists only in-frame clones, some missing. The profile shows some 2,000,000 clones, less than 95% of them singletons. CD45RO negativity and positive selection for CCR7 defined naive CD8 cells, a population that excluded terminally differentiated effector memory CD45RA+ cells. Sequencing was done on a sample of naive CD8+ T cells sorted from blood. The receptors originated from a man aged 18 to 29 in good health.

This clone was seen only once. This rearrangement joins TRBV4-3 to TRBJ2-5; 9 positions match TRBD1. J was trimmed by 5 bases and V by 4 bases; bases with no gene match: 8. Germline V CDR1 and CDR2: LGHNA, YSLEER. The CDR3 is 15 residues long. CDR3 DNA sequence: TGCGCCAGCAGCCGCCTGGACAGGGGAGGCGAGACCCAGTACTTC. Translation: CASSRLDRGGETQYF.

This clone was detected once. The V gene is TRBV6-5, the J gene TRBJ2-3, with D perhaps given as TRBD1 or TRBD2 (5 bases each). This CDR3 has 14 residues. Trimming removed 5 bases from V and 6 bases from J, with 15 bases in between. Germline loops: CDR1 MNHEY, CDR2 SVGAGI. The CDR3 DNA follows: TGTGCCAGCAGTCCGGGACCCAATCCGGATACGCAGTATTTT. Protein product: CASSPGPNPDTQYF.

CDR3 DNA: TGTGCCAGCAGCCCTAGGAGCGGGGTAGCTGGGGCCAACGTCCTGACTTTC. Translating gives CASSPRSGVAGANVLTF. The chain couples TRBV11-2 to TRBJ2-6, with 7 bases that match TRBD2. Germline values: CDR1 SGHAT, CDR2 FQNNGV. The CDR3 is 17 residues long. With 5 bases clipped from V and 2 bases from J, the junction kept 9 bases outside the gene matches.

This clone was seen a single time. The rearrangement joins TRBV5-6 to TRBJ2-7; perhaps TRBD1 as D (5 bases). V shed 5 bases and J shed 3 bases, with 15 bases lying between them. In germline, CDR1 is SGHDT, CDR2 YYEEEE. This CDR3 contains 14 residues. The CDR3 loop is CASRPWGRDYEQYF. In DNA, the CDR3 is TGTGCCAGCAGACCCTGGGGCAGGGACTACGAGCAGTACTTC.